The 18 T cell receptor beta chains reported below all come from one sample, sequenced in a study of CD8 T cells in Susac syndrome. RNA was extracted with the RNeasy kit, and a quantity of about 0.45 to 1 ug was reverse transcribed using random hexamers. Each CDR3 protein gets one entry after TCRdb re-called the immunoSEQ multiplex PCR reads with MiXCR. The sample yields 180,000 or so distinct CDR3 sequences, about 95% seen once. The sequencing sample was made of CD4+ T cells from PBMCs. The source of these receptors is a human donor in good health.

The J gene is TRBJ2-1, the V gene TRBV9; D not certain. V lost 5 bases and J lost 0, with 6 bases in between. This CDR3 is built from 13 residues. Germline CDR1 is SGDLS and CDR2 is YYNGEE. The CDR3 coding sequence is TGTGCCAGCAGTATCTCCTCCTACAATGAGCAGTTCTTC. Translated, it gives CASSISSYNEQFF.

The rearrangement uses TRBV7-3 and TRBJ2-5; possibly TRBD1 or TRBD2 for D (5 bases each). The germline CDR1 and CDR2 sequences are SGHTA and FQGTGA. This CDR3 is built from 16 residues. V lost 4 bases to trimming and J lost 2 bases, with 17 bases between them. CDR3 nucleotide sequence: TGTGCCAGCAGCTCTAACCCCCGGGGCCGGCAAGAGACCCAGTACTTC. It encodes CASSSNPRGRQETQYF.

V is TRBV29-1 and J is TRBJ2-7; 8 positions agree with TRBD1. The length of the CDR3 is 12 residues. V was clipped by 5 bases and J by 6 bases; unmatched bases: 6. Germline V gene data show CDR1 as SQVTM and CDR2 as ANQGSEA. The CDR3 DNA reads as TGCAGCGTTTCGCAGGACAGGGTCGAGCAGTACTTC. Translation: CSVSQDRVEQYF.

The chain joins TRBV15 to TRBJ1-2; 10 bases match TRBD1. CDR1 is LNHNV and CDR2 is YYDKDF in the germline V gene (reference sequence). This CDR3 comprises 14 residues. The ends lost 1 base at V and 7 bases at J; junction bases unmatched: 3. CDR3 bases: TGTGCCACCAGCAGAGCCGGGACAGGGGCTGGCTACACCTTC. Amino acid sequence: CATSRAGTGAGYTF. Full variable domain (missing parts from reference TRBV15 and TRBJ1-2): DAMVIQNPRYQVTQFGKPVTLSCSQTLNHNVMYWYQQKSSQAPKLLFHYYDKDFNNEADTPDNFQSRRPNTSFCFLDIRSPGLGDTAMYLCATSRAGTGAGYTFGSGTRLTVV.

The chain has TRBV9 and TRBJ2-2, with 9 positions matching TRBD2. The junction had 1 base not matched to a gene; V was cut back by 3 bases and J by 1 base. CDR3 length equals 15 residues. Germline lookup yields CDR1 SGDLS and CDR2 YYNGEE. The CDR3 here is CASSASGKNTGELFF. For the CDR3, the DNA is TGTGCCAGCAGCGCTAGCGGGAAGAACACCGGGGAGCTGTTTTTT. Combining the CDR3 with reference TRBV9 and TRBJ2-2 gives the whole variable domain DSGVTQTPKHLITATGQRVTLRCSPRSGDLSVYWYQQSLDQGLQFLIQYYNGEERAKGNILERFSAQQFPDLHSELNLSSLELGDSALYFCASSASGKNTGELFFGEGSRLTVL.

This chain links TRBV11-2 with TRBJ2-3, with D tentatively TRBD2 (5 bases). Looked up from germline, CDR1 is SGHAT and CDR2 is FQNNGV. V lost 5 bases and J 4 bases, leaving 10 bases between the germline ends. The CDR3 sequence is 13 residues long. CDR3: CASSPLGSDTQYF. In nucleotides, the CDR3 is TGTGCCAGCAGCCCACTAGGGTCAGATACGCAGTATTTT.

V gene TRBV19 combines with J gene TRBJ2-6; unclear D gene. CDR1 and CDR2 from the germline V gene are LNHDA and SQIVND (reference sequence). V was shortened by 6 bases and J by 5 bases, with 11 bases between the two germline ends. CDR3 size: 14 residues. The CDR3 DNA sequence: TGTGCCAGTAGCATGGAGAGTCGGGCCAACGTCCTGACTTTC. This encodes CASSMESRANVLTF.

The chain combines TRBV12-3 or TRBV12-4 with TRBJ1-5; 8 bases are shared with TRBD1. V lost 5 bases and J lost 7; bases outside the gene matches: 13. This CDR3 is 16 amino acids long. The chain's CDR3 is CASSTTSTGAGQPQHF. The CDR3 DNA sequence: TGTGCCAGCAGTACCACCTCGACAGGGGCGGGACAGCCCCAGCATTTT.

The chain links TRBV29-1 to TRBJ2-3; D might be TRBD1 or TRBD2, each matching 5 bases. Looked up from germline, CDR1 is SQVTM and CDR2 is ANQGSEA. The CDR3 is 12 amino acids. The V end lost 4 bases, the J end lost 6 bases, and 11 bases lay between the germline ends. The CDR3 nucleotides are TGCAGCGTTGTCCCGGGGACGGATACGCAGTATTTT. This translates into CSVVPGTDTQYF.

V usage is TRBV20-1 and J usage is TRBJ2-5; D is unresolved. The germline CDR1 and CDR2 sequences are DFQATT and SNEGSKA (reference sequence). The CDR3 sequence is 11 residues long. V gave up 5 bases and J gave up 0 bases, with 4 bases separating them. CDR3 sequence reads: CSAQNQETQYF. For the CDR3, the DNA is TGCAGTGCTCAGAACCAAGAGACCCAGTACTTC.

The V call is TRBV30, the J call TRBJ1-2, with 7 bases lining up with TRBD1. CDR1 is GTSNPN and CDR2 is SVGIG in the germline V gene (reference sequence). V was clipped by 4 bases and J by 3 bases; unmatched bases: 2. This CDR3 comprises 12 residues. CDR3 bases: TGTGCCTGGAAGGGGACAGACTATGGCTACACCTTC. It codes for CAWKGTDYGYTF.

The rearrangement links TRBV5-4 to TRBJ2-2; D is unclear. The CDR3 spans 14 residues. Per the germline V gene, CDR1 is SGHNT and CDR2 is YYREEE (reference sequence). V gave up 4 bases and J gave up 1 base, with 8 bases separating them. In nucleotides, the CDR3 is TGTGCCAGCAGCGGCGACCAGAACACCGGGGAGCTGTTTTTT. This gives the protein CASSGDQNTGELFF.

V is TRBV9 and J is TRBJ2-5; no firm D call. The CDR3 loop spans 13 amino acids. V was clipped by 4 bases and J by 1 base, with 8 bases between them. From germline, CDR1 is SGDLS and CDR2 YYNGEE. In nucleotides, the CDR3 is TGTGCCAGCAGCCCAAACCCCCAAGAGACCCAGTACTTC. Its translation is CASSPNPQETQYF.

The chain couples TRBV29-1 to TRBJ2-5, with unresolved D. CDR3 length: 14 residues. V was clipped by 8 bases and J by 1 base, with 17 bases between them. The germline V gene encodes CDR1 SQVTM and CDR2 ANQGSEA. The CDR3 is CSSRSSVGQETQYF. The CDR3 nucleotides are TGCAGCTCAAGGAGTAGTGTAGGCCAAGAGACCCAGTACTTC. The whole variable domain, remainder taken from reference TRBV29-1 and TRBJ2-5, is SAVISQKPSRDICQRGTSLTIQCQVDSQVTMMFWYRQQPGQSLTLIATANQGSEATYESGFVIDKFPISRPNLTFSTLTVSNMSPEDSSIYLCSSRSSVGQETQYFGPGTRLLVL.

This chain links TRBV4-3 with TRBJ1-2, with D uncertain. V was pared by 0 bases and J by 0 bases, with 11 bases between. CDR1 and CDR2 (germline): LGHNA, YSLEER. The CDR3 runs to 16 residues. In nucleotides, the CDR3 is TGCGCCAGCAGCCAAGAAGCAGGCAGGACTAACTATGGCTACACCTTC. Encoded protein: CASSQEAGRTNYGYTF.

Here the CDR3 reads CSARGSGQGVSSVIYEQFF. CDR3 bases: TGCAGTGCTAGAGGCTCGGGACAGGGGGTTTCGTCGGTGATCTATGAGCAGTTCTTC. The chain is built from TRBV20-1 and TRBJ2-1; TRBD1 aligns across 11 bases. The CDR3 extends over 19 amino acids. Trimming cost V 1 base and J 8 bases; bases outside gene matches: 19. CDR1 is DFQATT and CDR2 is SNEGSKA in the germline V gene (reference sequence).

This rearrangement joins TRBV9 to TRBJ2-5; D remains unclear. CDR3 size: 15 residues. From germline, CDR1 is SGDLS and CDR2 YYNGEE. V lost 0 bases, J lost 1 base, and 10 bases lay in between. CDR3 DNA sequence: TGTGCCAGCAGCGTAGGAGTGACCGTCCAAGAGACCCAGTACTTC. It encodes CASSVGVTVQETQYF.

This rearrangement joins TRBV20-1 to TRBJ1-1; D perhaps matches TRBD1 (6 bases). V shed 7 bases and J shed 1 base, with 10 bases lying between them. This CDR3 contains 12 residues. Germline CDR1 and CDR2: DFQATT and SNEGSKA (reference sequence). The CDR3 is CSVETGNTEAFF. The CDR3 coding sequence is TGCAGTGTAGAGACAGGGAACACTGAAGCTTTCTTT.